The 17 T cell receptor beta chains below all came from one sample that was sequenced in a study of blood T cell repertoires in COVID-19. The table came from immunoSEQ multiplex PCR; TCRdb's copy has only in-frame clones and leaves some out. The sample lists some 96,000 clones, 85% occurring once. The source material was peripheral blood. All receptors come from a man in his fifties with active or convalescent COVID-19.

The CDR3 DNA is TGTGTCAGAAGCCAGCCGAGGGCGTTGGACGAGCAGTACTTC. Translating gives CVRSQPRALDEQYF. The rearrangement uses TRBV7-5 and TRBJ2-7; the D call of TRBD2 is as the table states it, not checked on the DNA. TRBV7-5 is reported as a pseudogene. The CDR3 contains 14 residues.

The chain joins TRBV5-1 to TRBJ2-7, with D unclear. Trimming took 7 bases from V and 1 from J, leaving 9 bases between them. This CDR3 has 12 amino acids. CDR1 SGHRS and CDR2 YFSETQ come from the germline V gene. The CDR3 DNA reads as TGCGCCAGCTTCAGCGAGTCCTACGAGCAGTACTTC. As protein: CASFSESYEQYF.

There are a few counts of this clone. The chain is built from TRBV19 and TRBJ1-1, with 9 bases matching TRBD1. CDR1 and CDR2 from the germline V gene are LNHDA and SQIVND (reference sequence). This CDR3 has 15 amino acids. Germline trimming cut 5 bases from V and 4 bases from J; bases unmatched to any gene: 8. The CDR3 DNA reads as TGTGCCAGTAGTGCCCCGACAGGGGGGAGCACTGAAGCTTTCTTT. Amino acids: CASSAPTGGSTEAFF.

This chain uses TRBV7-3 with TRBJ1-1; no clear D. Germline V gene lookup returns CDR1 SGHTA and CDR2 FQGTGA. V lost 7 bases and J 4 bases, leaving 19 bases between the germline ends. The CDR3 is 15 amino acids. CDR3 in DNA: TGTGCCAGCACCGATGCTACCCTGGGGAGCACTGAAGCTTTCTTT. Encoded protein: CASTDATLGSTEAFF. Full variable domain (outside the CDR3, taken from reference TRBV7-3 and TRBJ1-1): GAGVSQTPSNKVTEKGKYVELRCDPISGHTALYWYRQSLGQGPEFLIYFQGTGAADDSGLPNDRFFAVRPEGSVSTLKIQRTERGDSAVYLCASTDATLGSTEAFFGQGTRLTVV.

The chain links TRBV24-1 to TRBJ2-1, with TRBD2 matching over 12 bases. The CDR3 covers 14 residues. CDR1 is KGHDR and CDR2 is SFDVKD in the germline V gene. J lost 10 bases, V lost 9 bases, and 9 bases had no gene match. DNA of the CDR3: TGTGCCACCCAGGGGCTAGCGGGAGGGACGGAGCAGTTCTTC. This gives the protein CATQGLAGGTEQFF.

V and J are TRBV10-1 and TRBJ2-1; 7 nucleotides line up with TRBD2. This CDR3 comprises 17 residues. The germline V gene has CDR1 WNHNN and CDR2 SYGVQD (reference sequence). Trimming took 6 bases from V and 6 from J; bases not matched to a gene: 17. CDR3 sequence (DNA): TGCGCCAGCAGCGGAATAGCTGGGGGGGGAAACGGCAATGAGCAGTTCTTC. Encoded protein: CASSGIAGGGNGNEQFF.

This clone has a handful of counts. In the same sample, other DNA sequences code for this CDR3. The CDR3 loop reads CASSRGVNTEAFF. CDR3 DNA: TGTGCCAGCAGCCGCGGAGTGAACACTGAAGCTTTCTTT. The chain couples TRBV11-2 to TRBJ1-1; D is undetermined. There are 13 residues in the CDR3. Germline V gene lookup returns CDR1 SGHAT and CDR2 FQNNGV. V lost 5 bases and J 0 bases, leaving 7 bases between the germline ends.

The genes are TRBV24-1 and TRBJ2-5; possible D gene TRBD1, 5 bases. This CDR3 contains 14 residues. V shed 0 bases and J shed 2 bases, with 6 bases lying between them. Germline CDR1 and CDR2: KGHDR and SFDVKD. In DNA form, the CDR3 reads TGTGCCACCAGTGATTTGGACAGACAAGAGACCCAGTACTTC. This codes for CATSDLDRQETQYF.

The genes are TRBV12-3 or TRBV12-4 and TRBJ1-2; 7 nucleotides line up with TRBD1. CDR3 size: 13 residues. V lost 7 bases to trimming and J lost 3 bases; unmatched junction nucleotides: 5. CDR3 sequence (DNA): TGTGCCAGCAATAGACAGGGCTACTATGGCTACACCTTC. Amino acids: CASNRQGYYGYTF.

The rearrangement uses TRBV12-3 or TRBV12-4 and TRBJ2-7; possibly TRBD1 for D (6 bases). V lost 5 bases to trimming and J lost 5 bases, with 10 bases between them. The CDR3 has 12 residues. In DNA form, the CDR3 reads TGTGCCAGCAGTAGCAGGGGTGACGAGCAGTACTTC. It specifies CASSSRGDEQYF.

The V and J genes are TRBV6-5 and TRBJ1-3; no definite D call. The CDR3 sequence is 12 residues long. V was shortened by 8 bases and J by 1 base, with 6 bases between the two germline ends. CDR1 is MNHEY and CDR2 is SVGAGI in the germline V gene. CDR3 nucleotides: TGTGCCAGCGAGGGATCTGGAAACACCATATATTTT. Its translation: CASEGSGNTIYF.

For the CDR3, the DNA is TGTGCCAGCAGAGGGGGCGCGGGGAGGAATGGCTACACCTTC. Residues: CASRGGAGRNGYTF. The chain employs TRBV27 and TRBJ1-2; 7 bases match TRBD1. The germline V gene has CDR1 MNHEY and CDR2 SMNVEV (reference sequence). J lost 6 bases, V lost 6 bases, and 10 bases had no gene match. CDR3 size: 14 residues.

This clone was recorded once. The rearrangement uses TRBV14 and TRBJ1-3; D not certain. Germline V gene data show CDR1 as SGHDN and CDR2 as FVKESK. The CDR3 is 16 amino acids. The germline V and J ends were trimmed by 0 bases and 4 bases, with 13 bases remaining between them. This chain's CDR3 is CASSQDYRRMGNTIYF. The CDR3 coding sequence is TGTGCCAGCAGCCAAGATTACAGACGGATGGGAAACACCATATATTTT.

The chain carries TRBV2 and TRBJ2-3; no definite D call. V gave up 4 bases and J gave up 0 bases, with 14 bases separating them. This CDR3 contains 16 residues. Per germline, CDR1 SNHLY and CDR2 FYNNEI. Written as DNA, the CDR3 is TGTGCCAGCAGTGGGTACGACTTACCTAGCACAGATACGCAGTATTTT. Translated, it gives CASSGYDLPSTDTQYF.

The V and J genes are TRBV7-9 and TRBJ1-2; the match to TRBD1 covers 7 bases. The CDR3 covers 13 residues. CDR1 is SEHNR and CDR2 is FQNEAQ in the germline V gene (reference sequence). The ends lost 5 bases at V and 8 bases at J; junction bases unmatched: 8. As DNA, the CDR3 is TGTGCCAGCAGCCGCCGGGACAGTAGAGGCTACACCTTC. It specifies CASSRRDSRGYTF.

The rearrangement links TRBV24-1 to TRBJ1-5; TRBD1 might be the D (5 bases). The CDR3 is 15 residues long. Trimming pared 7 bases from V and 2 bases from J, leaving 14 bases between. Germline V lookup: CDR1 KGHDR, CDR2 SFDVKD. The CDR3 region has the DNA TGTGCCACCAGCGGGGGGTCTGCCGGCAATCAGCCCCAGCATTTT. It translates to CATSGGSAGNQPQHF.

The CDR3, as DNA: TGTGCCATCAGTGAGCGGGGGGCGCGGGATTCACCCCTCCACTTT. Protein sequence: CAISERGARDSPLHF. The chain combines TRBV10-3 with TRBJ1-6, with D possibly matching TRBD1 (6 bases). Deletions cut 2 bases from V and 8 bases from J, with 13 bases between. Germline V CDR1 and CDR2: ENHRY, SYGVKD. The CDR3 extends over 15 amino acids.